What follows describes a single T cell receptor beta chain. The antigen is unknown. This sample was taken from a study of cytomegalovirus exposure and HLA in healthy donors. The length of the CDR3 is 15 residues. Germline lookup yields CDR1 SGHDT and CDR2 YYEEEE. J gave up 5 bases and V 6 bases, and 10 bases lay outside the gene matches. Overall study results and limits: An analysis that was carried out later associated about 17,000 TCR beta sequences with HLA alleles at 0.05 false discovery rate. With high specificity and sensitivity, the classifier reportedly diagnosed cytomegalovirus status. In a later analysis, V- and J-gene trimming of beta chains associated with a DCLRE1C missense variant, replicated independently.

PCR amplification relied on 60 Vbeta primers (plus 13 Jbeta primers). TCRdb's table, derived via immunoSEQ multiplex PCR, lists solely in-frame clones and lacks some. Seen here are about 270,000 clones, approximately 70% observed once, and the top ten hold 2% to 2.5%. The sample taken for sequencing was PBMCs. The J gene is TRBJ2-1, the V gene TRBV5-6; 8 bases align to TRBD2. The TCR was taken from a female donor in good health and CMV-seronegative. In DNA, the CDR3 is TGTGCCAGCACCTGGGGGACTAGTCTCGACAATGAGCAGTTCTTC. It codes for CASTWGTSLDNEQFF.